This note documents a single T cell receptor (beta chain) sequence. Profiling relied on immunoSEQ multiplex PCR, and the TCRdb table lists in-frame clones only, not all of them. Here the sample spans about 170,000 clones, 85% to 90% being singletons. This record belongs to a study of blood T cell repertoires in COVID-19. Study-level information: Sources were T cells, B-cell-depleted T cells, or PBMCs; the material itself was cDNA or gDNA.

Germline V gene sequence: CDR1 MDHEN, CDR2 SYDVKM. The CDR3 covers 14 residues. With V trimmed by 5 bases and J by 5 bases, 5 bases remained unmatched. The chain uses TRBV28 and TRBJ2-7; 11 positions agree with TRBD2. Sequenced input: peripheral blood. The source is an elderly woman in a cohort sampled during active or convalescent COVID-19. CDR3 residues: CASSLAGGLNEQYV. In DNA form, the CDR3 reads TGTGCCAGCAGTCTAGCGGGAGGACTAAACGAGCAGTACGTC.